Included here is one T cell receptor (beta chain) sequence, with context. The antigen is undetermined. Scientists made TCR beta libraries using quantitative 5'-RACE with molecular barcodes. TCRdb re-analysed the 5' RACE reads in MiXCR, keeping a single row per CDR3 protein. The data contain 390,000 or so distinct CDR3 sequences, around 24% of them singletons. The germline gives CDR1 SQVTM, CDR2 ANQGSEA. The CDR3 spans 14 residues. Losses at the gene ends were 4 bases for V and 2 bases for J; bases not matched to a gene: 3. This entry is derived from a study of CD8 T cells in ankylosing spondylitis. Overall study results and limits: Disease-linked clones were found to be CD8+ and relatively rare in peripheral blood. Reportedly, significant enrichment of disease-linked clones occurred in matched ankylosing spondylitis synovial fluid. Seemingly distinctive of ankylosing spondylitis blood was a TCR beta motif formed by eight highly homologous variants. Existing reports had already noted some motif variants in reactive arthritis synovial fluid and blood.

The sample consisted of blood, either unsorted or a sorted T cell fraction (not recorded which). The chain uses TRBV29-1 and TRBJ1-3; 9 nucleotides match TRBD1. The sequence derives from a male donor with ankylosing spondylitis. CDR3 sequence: CSVGRDRAGNTIYF. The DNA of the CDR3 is TGCAGCGTTGGGAGGGACAGGGCTGGAAACACCATATATTTT. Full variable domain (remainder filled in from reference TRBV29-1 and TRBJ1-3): SAVISQKPSRDICQRGTSLTIQCQVDSQVTMMFWYRQQPGQSLTLIATANQGSEATYESGFVIDKFPISRPNLTFSTLTVSNMSPEDSSIYLCSVGRDRAGNTIYFGEGSWLTVV.